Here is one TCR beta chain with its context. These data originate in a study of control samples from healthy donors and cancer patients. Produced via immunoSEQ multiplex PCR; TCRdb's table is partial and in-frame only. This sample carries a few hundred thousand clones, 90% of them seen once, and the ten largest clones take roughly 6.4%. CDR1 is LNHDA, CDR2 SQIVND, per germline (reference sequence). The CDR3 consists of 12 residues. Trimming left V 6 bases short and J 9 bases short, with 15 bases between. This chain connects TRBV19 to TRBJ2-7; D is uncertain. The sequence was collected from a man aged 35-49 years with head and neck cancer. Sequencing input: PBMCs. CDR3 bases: TGTGCCAGTAGCGGCGATTACGTTGGGCAGTACTTC. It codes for CASSGDYVGQYF.